This TCR beta chain stems from a study of response to subunit inactivated influenza vaccine. Between the trimmed V and J ends, which lost 5 bases and 3 bases, there was a span of 14 bases. This CDR3 has 14 residues. Germline V lookup: CDR1 DFQATT, CDR2 SNEGSKA (reference sequence). TCRdb re-derived calls from the RT-PCR reads in MiXCR, one entry per CDR3 protein. The repertoire includes under 550,000 distinct CDR3 sequences, around 7.9% of them detected once, and around 12% sits in the top ten. This receptor was obtained from a man between 50 and 75 years old who received an inactivated influenza vaccine. This sequence joins TRBV20-1 and TRBJ2-1; D gene unclear. The source was PBMCs from blood, collected less than 25 months after vaccination. The CDR3 sequence is CSAPAQVHYNEQFF. CDR3 nucleotide sequence: TGCAGTGCTCCCGCCCAGGTACACTACAATGAGCAGTTCTTC.